This record concerns one T cell receptor beta chain sequence. Its antigen remains unknown. The CDR3 is made up of 16 amino acids. The ends were cut back, 6 bases at V and 7 bases at J, with 24 bases in the middle. The data were obtained in a study of identical twins. Study results and limitations: Carriage of fewer insertions was seen in abundant cord blood beta clonotypes, whereas memory repertoires showed none. Low generation-probability sequences were in excess among twin-shared out-of-frame alpha sequences.

In TCRdb, the 5' RACE reads were re-called with MiXCR into one record per CDR3 protein. The table has 450,000 or so distinct CDR3 sequences, approximately 24% seen once. The same data also went into a second study, on T cells expressing NK-cell markers. From that second work: These clonotypes, the leaders elsewhere, also led the CD3+CD56-NKG2C+ fraction in several donors. HCMV specificity of the expanded NKG2C+ T cell clones was not established.

The clonotype comes from a young woman in good health. Sequencing was done on a sample of CD4+ T cells sorted from blood. The rearrangement links TRBV12-3 or TRBV12-4 to TRBJ2-5; D unclear. In nucleotides, the CDR3 is TGTGCCAGCAGCCCCGGCCGACGTGGAAGGCCGGCGACCCAGTACTTC. This codes for CASSPGRRGRPATQYF.